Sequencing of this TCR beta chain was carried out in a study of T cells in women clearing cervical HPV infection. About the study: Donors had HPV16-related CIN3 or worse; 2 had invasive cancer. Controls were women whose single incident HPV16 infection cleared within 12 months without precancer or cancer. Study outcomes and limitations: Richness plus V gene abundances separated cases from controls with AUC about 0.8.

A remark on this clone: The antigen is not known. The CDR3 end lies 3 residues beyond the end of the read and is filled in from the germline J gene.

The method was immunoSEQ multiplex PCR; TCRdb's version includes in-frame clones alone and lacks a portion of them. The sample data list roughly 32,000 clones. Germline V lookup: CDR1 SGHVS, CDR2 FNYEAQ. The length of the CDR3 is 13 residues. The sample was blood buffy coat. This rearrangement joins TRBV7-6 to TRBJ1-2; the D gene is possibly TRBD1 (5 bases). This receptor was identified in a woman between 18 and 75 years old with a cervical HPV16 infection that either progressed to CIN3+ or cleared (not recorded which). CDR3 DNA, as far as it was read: TGTGCCAGCAGCTTGTCCAGGGACTACGAC. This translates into CASSLSRDYD. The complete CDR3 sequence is CASSLSRDYDYTF.